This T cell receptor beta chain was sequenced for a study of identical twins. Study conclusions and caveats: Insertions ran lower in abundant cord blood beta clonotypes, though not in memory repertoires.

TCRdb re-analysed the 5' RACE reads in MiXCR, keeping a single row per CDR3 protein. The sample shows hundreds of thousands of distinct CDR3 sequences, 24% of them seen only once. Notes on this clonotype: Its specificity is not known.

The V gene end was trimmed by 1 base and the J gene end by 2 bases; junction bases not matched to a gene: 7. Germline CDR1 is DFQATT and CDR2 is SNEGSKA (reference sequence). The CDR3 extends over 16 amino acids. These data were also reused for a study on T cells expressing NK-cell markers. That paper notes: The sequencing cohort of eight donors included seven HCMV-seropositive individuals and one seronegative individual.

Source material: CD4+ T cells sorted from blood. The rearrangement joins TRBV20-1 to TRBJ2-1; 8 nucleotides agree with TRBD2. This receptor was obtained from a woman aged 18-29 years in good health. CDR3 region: CSARGRLALPYNEQFF. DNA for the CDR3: TGCAGTGCTAGAGGTCGACTAGCGCTTCCCTACAATGAGCAGTTCTTC.